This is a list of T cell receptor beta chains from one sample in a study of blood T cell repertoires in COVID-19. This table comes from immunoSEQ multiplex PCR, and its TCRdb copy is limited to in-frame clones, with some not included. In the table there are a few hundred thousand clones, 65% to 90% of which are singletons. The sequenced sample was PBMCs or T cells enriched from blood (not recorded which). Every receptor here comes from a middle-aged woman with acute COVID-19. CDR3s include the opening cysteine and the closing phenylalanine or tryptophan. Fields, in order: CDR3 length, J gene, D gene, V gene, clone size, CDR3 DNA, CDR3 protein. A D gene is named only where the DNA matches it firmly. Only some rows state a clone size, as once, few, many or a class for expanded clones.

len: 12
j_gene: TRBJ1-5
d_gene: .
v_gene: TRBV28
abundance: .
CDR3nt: TGTGCCAGCAGTTTAACGGATCAGCCCCAGCATTTT
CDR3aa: CASSLTDQPQHF

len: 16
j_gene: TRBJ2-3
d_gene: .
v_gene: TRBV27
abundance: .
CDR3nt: TGTGCCAGCAGTTTATTATGGGGAGGAAGCACAGATACGCAGTATTTT
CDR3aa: CASSLLWGGSTDTQYF

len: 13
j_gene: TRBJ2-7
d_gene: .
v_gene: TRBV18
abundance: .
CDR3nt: TGTGCCAGCTCACCCGGGACACACTACGAGCAGTACTTC
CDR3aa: CASSPGTHYEQYF

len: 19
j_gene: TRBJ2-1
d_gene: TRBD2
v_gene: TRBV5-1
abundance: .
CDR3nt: TGCGCCAGCAGCTTGGGGGGTCTTGGGTCCGGGACTAGCGGGAATGAGCAGTTCTTC
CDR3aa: CASSLGGLGSGTSGNEQFF

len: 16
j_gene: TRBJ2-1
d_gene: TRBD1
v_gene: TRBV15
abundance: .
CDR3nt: TGTGCCACCAGCAGAGCCGGGACAGGGGCCTACAATGAGCAGTTCTTC
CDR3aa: CATSRAGTGAYNEQFF

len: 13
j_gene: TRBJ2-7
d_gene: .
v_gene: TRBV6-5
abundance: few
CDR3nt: TGTGCCAGCTCGTTAGACGGGGGAGGCGAGCAGTACTTC
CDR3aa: CASSLDGGGEQYF

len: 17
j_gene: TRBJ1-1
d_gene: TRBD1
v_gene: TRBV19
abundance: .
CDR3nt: TGTGCCAGTAGCCCAGGACAGGGGTTTTTTGCGAACACTGAAGCTTTCTTT
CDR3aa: CASSPGQGFFANTEAFF

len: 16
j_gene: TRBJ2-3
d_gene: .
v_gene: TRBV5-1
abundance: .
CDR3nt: TGCGCCAGCAGCCCGGGTGCGGGACCCGACACAGATACGCAGTATTTT
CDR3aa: CASSPGAGPDTDTQYF

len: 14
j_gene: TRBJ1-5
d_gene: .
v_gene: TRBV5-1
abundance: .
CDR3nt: TGCGCCAGCAGCCGGGCAGGGGGCAATCAGCCCCAGCATTTT
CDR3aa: CASSRAGGNQPQHF

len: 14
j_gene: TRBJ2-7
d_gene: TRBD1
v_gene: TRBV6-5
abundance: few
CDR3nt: TGTGCCAGCAGGACCTTACAGGGGGAATACGAGCAGTACTTC
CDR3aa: CASRTLQGEYEQYF

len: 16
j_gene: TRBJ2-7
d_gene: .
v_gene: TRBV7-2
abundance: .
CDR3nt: TGTGCCAGCAGCTTAGATTCCGTGGGCCCCATCTACGAGCAGTACTTC
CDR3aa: CASSLDSVGPIYEQYF

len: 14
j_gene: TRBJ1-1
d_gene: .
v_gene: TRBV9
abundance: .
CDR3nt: TGTGCCAGCACCCTCGGACAGTCGAACACTGAAGCTTTCTTT
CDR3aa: CASTLGQSNTEAFF

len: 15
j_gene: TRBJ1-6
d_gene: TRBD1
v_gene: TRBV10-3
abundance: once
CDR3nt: TGTGCCATCAGTCCACAGGGGCGTGGAAATTCACCCCTCCACTTT
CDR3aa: CAISPQGRGNSPLHF

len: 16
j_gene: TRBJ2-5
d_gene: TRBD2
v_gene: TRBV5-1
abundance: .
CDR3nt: TGCGCCAGCAGCAAACTAGCGGGAGGACCCCAAGAGACCCAGTACTTC
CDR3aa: CASSKLAGGPQETQYF

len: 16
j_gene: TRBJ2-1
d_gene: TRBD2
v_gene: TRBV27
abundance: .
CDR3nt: TGTGCCAGCAGTTTATTGTCTAGCGGGAGGAACTATGAGCAGTTCTTC
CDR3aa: CASSLLSSGRNYEQFF

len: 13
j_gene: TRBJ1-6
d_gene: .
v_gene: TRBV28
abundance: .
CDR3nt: TGTGCCAGCAGATCTTACAATAATTCACCCCTCCACTTT
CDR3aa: CASRSYNNSPLHF

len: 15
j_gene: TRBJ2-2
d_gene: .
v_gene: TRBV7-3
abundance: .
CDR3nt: TGTGCCAGCAGCTTAAATTCCATGAACACCGGGGAGCTGTTTTTT
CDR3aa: CASSLNSMNTGELFF

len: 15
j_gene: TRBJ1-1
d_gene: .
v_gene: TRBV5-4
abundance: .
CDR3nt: TGTGCCAGCAGCTTGGGTGACAGCCGGAACACTGAAGCTTTCTTT
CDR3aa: CASSLGDSRNTEAFF

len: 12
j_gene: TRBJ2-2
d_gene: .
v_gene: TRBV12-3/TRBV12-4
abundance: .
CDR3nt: TGTGCCAGCAAACTAGCCTCCGGGGAGCTGTTTTTT
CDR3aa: CASKLASGELFF

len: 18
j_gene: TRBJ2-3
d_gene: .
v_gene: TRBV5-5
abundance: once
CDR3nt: TGTGCCAGCAGCTTAGTAGGAAGCGGAGCAGGAGGCGCAGATACGCAGTATTTT
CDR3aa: CASSLVGSGAGGADTQYF

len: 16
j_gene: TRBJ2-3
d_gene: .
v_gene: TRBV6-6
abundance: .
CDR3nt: TGTGCCAGCAGTATAATCGTACCGGGACTCACAGATACGCAGTATTTT
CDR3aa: CASSIIVPGLTDTQYF

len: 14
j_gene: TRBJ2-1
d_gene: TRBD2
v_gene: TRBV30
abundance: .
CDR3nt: TGTGCCTGGTTAGCGGGTAGCTCCTACAATGAGCAGTTCTTC
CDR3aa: CAWLAGSSYNEQFF

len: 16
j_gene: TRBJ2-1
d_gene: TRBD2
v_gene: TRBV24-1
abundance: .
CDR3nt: TGTGCCACCAGTGATTTGGGGACTAGATACCCCAATGAGCAGTTCTTC
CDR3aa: CATSDLGTRYPNEQFF

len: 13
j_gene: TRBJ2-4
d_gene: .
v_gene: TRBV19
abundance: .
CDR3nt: TGTGCCAGTAGTCAGTTAGCGGCGTACATTCAGTACTTC
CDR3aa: CASSQLAAYIQYF

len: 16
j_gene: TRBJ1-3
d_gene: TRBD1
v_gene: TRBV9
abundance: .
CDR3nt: TGTGCCAGCAGCGTTCCCGGGACAGGGTCTGGAAACACCATATATTTT
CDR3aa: CASSVPGTGSGNTIYF

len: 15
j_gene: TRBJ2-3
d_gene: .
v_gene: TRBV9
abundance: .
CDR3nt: TGTGCCAGCAGCGGGGCGGGAAGGGGCACAGATACGCAGTATTTT
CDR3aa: CASSGAGRGTDTQYF

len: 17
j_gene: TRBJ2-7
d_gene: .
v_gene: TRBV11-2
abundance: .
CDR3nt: TGTGCCAGCAGCCCCGACCCGGGATGGCGAGGTATTTACGAGCAGTACTTC
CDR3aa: CASSPDPGWRGIYEQYF